The entry below describes one T cell receptor (beta chain). The assay was immunoSEQ multiplex PCR, and TCRdb's table has in-frame clones only and misses some. The repertoire consists of about 150,000 clones, with about 89% occurring once and the leading ten covering less than 0.6%. The data belong to a study of blood T cell repertoires in COVID-19. Turning to the study itself: From the United States, Italy and Spain came samples of acute and convalescent COVID-19.

With 6 bases clipped from V and 3 bases from J, the junction kept 3 bases outside the gene matches. CDR1 and CDR2 (germline): WSHSY, SAAADI. CDR3 length equals 14 residues. The chain links TRBV10-2 to TRBJ2-1; 9 bases match TRBD2. This clonotype originated in a man in his forties or fifties with acute or convalescent COVID-19. Sequences were obtained from peripheral blood. CDR3 loop: CASRRTSDYNEQFF. DNA for the CDR3: TGCGCCAGCAGGAGGACTAGCGACTACAATGAGCAGTTCTTC.